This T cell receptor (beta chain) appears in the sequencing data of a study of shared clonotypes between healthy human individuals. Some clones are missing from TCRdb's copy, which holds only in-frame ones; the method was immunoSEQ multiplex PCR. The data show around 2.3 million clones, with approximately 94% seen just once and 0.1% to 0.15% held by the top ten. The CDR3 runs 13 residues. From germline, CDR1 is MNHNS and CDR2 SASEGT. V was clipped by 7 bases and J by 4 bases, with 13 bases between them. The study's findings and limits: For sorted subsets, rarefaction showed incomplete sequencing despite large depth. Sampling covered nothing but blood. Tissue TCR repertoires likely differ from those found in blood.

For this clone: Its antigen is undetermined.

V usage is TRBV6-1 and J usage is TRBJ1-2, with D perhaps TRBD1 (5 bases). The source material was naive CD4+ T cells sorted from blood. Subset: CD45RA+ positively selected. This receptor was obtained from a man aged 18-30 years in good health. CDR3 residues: CASMGQTAYGYTF. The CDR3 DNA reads TGTGCCAGCATGGGGCAGACAGCCTATGGCTACACCTTC.